The entry below describes one TCR beta chain. This sample is drawn from a study of blood T cell repertoires in COVID-19. For the study at large: Nucleic acid was either cDNA or gDNA, and it came from T cells, B-cell-depleted T cells, or PBMCs.

Authors' methods: It was from reference gene primer amplification that nucleated cell counts were estimated. Method: immunoSEQ multiplex PCR; TCRdb's copy keeps in-frame clones and lacks some. V and J calls plus clone size are reproduced from that table; the DNA served to infer D and trimming. The data show almost 65,000 clones, 70% to 90% seen once. The CDR3 extends over 13 amino acids. From germline, CDR1 is SGHKS and CDR2 YYEKEE (reference sequence). Trimming took 2 bases from V and 9 from J; bases not matched to a gene: 7. Clinical history reported by participants formed the basis on which cohorts were assigned.

The clonotype was recovered from a woman in her thirties or forties who had recovered from COVID-19. The sequencing sample was made of PBMCs or T cells enriched from blood (not recorded which). The chain links TRBV5-5 to TRBJ1-1; 7 bases line up with TRBD1. CDR3: CASSLTGVTQAFF. CDR3 in DNA: TGTGCCAGCAGCTTAACAGGGGTTACGCAAGCTTTCTTT.